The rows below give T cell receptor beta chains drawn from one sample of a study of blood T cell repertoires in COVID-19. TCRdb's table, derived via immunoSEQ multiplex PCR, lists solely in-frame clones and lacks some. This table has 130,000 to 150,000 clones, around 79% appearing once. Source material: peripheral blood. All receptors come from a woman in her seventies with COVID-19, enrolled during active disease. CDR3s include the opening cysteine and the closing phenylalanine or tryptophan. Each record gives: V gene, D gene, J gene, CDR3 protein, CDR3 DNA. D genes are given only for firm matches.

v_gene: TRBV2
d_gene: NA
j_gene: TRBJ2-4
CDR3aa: CASSGRGNIQYF
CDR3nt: TGTGCCAGCAGTGGAAGGGGAAACATTCAGTACTTC

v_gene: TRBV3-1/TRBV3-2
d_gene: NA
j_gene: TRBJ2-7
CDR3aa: CASSQDPSLRPPAEQYF
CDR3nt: TGTGCCAGCAGCCAAGATCCTAGTCTGCGCCCCCCAGCCGAGCAGTACTTC

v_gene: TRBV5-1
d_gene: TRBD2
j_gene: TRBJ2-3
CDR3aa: CTSSLGTSSDTQYF
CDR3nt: TGCACCAGCTCCCTAGGGACTAGCTCAGATACGCAGTATTTT

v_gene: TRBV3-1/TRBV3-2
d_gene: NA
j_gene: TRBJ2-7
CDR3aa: CASSQGTGPNEQYF
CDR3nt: TGTGCCAGCAGCCAAGGGACTGGCCCCAACGAGCAGTACTTC

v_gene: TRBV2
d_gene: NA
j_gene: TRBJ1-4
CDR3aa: CASSRTGGRSEKLFF
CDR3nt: TGTGCCAGCAGTCGTACCGGGGGGCGGTCTGAAAAACTGTTTTTT

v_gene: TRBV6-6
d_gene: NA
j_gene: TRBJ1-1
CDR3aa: CASSPSGGRNTEAFF
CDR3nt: TGTGCCAGCAGTCCCTCGGGGGGGAGGAACACTGAAGCTTTCTTT

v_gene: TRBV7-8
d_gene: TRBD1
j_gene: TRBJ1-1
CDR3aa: CASSSRGRGTEAFF
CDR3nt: TGTGCCAGCAGCTCCAGGGGGCGAGGGACTGAAGCTTTCTTT

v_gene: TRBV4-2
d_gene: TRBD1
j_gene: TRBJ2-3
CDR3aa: CASSQKTGGTDTQYF
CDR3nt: TGTGCCAGCAGCCAGAAGACAGGGGGCACAGATACGCAGTATTTT

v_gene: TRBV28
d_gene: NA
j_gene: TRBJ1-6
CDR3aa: CASSLLGDSPLHF
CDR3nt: TGTGCCAGCAGTTTATTAGGGGATTCACCCCTCCACTTT

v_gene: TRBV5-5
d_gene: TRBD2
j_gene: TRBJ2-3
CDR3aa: CASSRGLPSTDTQYF
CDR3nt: TGTGCCAGCAGCCGGGGACTACCAAGCACAGATACGCAGTATTTT

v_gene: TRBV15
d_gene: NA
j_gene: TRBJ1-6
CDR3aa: CATRAGAQSTLHF
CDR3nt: TGTGCCACCAGGGCGGGAGCCCAGTCCACCCTCCACTTT

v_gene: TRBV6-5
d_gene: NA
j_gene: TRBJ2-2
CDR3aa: CATPQGYTGELFF
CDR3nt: TGTGCCACTCCCCAGGGCTACACCGGGGAGCTGTTTTTT

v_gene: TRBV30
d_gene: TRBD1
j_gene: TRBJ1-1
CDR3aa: CAWSATGAWGAFF
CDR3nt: TGTGCCTGGAGTGCGACAGGGGCCTGGGGAGCTTTCTTT